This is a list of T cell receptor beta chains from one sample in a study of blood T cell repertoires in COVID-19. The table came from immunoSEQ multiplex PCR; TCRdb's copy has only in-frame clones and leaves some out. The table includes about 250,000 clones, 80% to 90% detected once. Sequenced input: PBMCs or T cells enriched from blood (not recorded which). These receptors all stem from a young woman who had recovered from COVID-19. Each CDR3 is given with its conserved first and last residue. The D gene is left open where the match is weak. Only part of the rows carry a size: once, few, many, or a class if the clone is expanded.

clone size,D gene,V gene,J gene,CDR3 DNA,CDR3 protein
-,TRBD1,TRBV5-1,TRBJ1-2,TGCGCCAGCAGCCCGGAGGGACAGGGGTATGGCTACACCTTC,CASSPEGQGYGYTF
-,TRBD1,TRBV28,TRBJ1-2,TGTGCCAGCAGTCAAAACCCGGGACAGGGAGGGAACTATGGCTACACCTTC,CASSQNPGQGGNYGYTF
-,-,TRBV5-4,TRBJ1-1,TGTGCCAGCAGCCGCCGGGACACTCGTCAAGCTTTCTTT,CASSRRDTRQAFF
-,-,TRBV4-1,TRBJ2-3,TGCGCCAGCAGCCCCCTTATGAGCACAGATACGCAGTATTTT,CASSPLMSTDTQYF
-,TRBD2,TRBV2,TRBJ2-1,TGTGCCAGCAGTGGGACTAGCGTCACTGAGCAGTTCTTC,CASSGTSVTEQFF
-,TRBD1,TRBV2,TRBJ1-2,TGTGCCAACCTCCCGGGACAGGGACGAGGCTACACCTTC,CANLPGQGRGYTF
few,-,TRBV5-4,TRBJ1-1,TGTGCCAGCAGCTTCCCGGGTCCGGGGACTGAAGCTTTCTTT,CASSFPGPGTEAFF
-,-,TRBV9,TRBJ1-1,TGTGCCAGCAGCCCCGGGGTCGGGCCCAGGACTGAAGCTTTCTTT,CASSPGVGPRTEAFF
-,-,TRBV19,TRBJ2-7,TGTGCCAGTAGTCCCCGGACTTTTTACGAGCAGTACTTC,CASSPRTFYEQYF
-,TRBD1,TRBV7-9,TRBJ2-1,TGTGCCAGCAGCCCCCGGACAGGGGCACCTTTCAATGAGCAGTTCTTC,CASSPRTGAPFNEQFF
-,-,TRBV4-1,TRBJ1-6,TGCGCCAGCAGCCAAGATACGTTGCGGGCCTATAATTCACCCCTCCACTTT,CASSQDTLRAYNSPLHF
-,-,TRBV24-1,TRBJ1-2,TGTGCCACCAGTTCTTCCAGGGGATATGATGGCTACACCTTC,CATSSSRGYDGYTF
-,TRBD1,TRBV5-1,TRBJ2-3,TGCGCCAGCAGCTTGGTGCAGGGGGCAGGTGATACGCAGTATTTT,CASSLVQGAGDTQYF